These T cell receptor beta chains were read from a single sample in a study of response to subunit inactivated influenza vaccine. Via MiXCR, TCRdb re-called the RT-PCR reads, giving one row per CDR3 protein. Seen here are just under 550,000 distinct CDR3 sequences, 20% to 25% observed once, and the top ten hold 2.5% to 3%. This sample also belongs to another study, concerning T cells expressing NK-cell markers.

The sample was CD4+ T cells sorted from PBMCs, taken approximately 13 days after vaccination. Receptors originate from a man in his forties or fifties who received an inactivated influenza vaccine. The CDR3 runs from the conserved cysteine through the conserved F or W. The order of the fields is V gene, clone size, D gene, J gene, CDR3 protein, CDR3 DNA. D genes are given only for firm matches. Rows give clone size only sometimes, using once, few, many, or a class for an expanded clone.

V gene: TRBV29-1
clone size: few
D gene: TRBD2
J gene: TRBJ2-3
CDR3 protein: CSVFVTSGGHTQYF
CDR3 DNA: TGCAGCGTTTTCGTGACTAGCGGGGGGCATACGCAGTATTTT

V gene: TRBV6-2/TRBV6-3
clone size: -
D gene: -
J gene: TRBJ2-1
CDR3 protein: CASRGPPPNNEQLF
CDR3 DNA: TGTGCCAGCAGGGGGCCACCCCCCAACAATGAGCAGCTCTTC

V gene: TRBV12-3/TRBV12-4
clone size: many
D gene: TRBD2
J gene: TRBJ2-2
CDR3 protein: CASSLASGGPGELFF
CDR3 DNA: TGTGCCAGCAGTTTGGCTAGCGGGGGTCCCGGGGAGCTGTTTTTT

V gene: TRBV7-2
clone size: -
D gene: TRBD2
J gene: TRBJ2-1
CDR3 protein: CASSLGSASGKYNEQFF
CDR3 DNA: TGTGCCAGCAGCTTAGGGTCGGCTAGCGGGAAATACAATGAGCAGTTCTTC

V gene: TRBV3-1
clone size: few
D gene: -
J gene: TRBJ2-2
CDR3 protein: CASSQGITGELFF
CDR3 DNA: TGTGCCAGCAGCCAAGGGATAACCGGGGAGCTGTTTTTT

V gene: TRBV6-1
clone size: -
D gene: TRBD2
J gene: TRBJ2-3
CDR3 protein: CASRWGGGTDTQYF
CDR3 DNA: TGTGCTTCACGGTGGGGCGGGGGAACAGATACGCAGTATTTT

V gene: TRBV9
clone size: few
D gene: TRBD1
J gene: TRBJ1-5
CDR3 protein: CASSAGTGGYSNQPQHF
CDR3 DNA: TGTGCCAGCAGCGCAGGGACAGGGGGTTATAGCAATCAGCCCCAGCATTTT

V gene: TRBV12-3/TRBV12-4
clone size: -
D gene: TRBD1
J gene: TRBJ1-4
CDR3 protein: CASSFAGGSNEKLFF
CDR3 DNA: TGTGCCAGCAGTTTTGCAGGGGGCTCTAATGAAAAACTGTTTTTT

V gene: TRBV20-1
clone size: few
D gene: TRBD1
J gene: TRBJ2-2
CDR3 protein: CSASGTGGGRELFF
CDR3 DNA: TGCAGTGCTAGTGGGACAGGGGGAGGAAGGGAGCTGTTTTTT

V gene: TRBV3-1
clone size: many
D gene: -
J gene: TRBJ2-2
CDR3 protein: CASSQVRTGELFF
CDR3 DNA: TGTGCCAGCAGCCAAGTTCGCACCGGGGAGCTGTTTTTT

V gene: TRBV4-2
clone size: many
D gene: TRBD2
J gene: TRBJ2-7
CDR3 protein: CASSQDRTSGVQYF
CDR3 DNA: TGTGCCAGCAGCCAAGACCGGACTAGCGGGGTCCAGTACTTC

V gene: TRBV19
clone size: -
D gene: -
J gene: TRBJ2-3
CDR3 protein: CASSRGDGAPPDTQYF
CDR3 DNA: TGTGCCAGTAGTCGCGGGGACGGAGCCCCCCCGGATACGCAGTATTTT

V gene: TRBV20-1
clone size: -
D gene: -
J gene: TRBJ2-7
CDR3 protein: CSARLRGASYEQYF
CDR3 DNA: TGCAGTGCTAGACTCCGGGGCGCCTCCTACGAGCAGTACTTC

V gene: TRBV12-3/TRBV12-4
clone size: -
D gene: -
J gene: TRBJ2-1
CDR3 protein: CASTRDGSYNEQFF
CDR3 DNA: TGTGCCAGCACCCGGGACGGCTCCTACAATGAGCAGTTCTTC

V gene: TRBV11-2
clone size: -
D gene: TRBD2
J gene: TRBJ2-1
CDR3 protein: CASSISSGSQEQFF
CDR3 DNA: TGTGCCAGCAGCATCTCTAGCGGGAGTCAGGAGCAGTTCTTC

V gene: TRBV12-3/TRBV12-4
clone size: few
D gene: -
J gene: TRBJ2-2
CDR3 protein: CASSLSIPVRSGELFF
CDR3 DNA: TGTGCCAGCAGTTTATCCATCCCCGTTAGGTCCGGGGAGCTGTTTTTT

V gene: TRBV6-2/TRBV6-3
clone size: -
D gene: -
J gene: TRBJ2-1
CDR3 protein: CASSYSTPRRGNEQFF
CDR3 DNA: TGTGCCAGCAGTTACTCTACGCCCCGAAGGGGCAATGAGCAGTTCTTC

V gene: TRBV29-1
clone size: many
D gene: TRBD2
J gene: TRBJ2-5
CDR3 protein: CSETSGSETQYF
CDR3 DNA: TGCAGCGAGACTAGCGGTTCGGAGACCCAGTACTTC

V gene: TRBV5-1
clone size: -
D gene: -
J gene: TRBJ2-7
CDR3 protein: CASSPVRSYEQYF
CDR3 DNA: TGCGCCAGCAGCCCTGTTAGATCCTACGAGCAGTACTTC

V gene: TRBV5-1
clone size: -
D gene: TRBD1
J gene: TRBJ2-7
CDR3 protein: CASSLGDRSNEQYF
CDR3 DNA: TGCGCCAGCAGCTTGGGGGACAGATCTAACGAGCAGTACTTC

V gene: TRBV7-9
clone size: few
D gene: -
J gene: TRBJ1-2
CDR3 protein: CASSTGTPNHGYTF
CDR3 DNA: TGTGCCAGCAGCACCGGGACCCCGAATCATGGCTACACCTTC

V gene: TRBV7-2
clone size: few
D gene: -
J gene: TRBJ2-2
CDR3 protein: CASSSFQGSGELFF
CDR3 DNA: TGTGCCAGCAGCTCCTTTCAGGGTTCCGGGGAGCTGTTTTTT

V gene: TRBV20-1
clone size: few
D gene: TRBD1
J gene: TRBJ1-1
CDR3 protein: CSARVGQGTTEAFF
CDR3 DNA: TGCAGTGCTAGAGTTGGACAGGGGACCACTGAAGCTTTCTTT

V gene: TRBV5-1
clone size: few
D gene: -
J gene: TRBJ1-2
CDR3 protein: CASSEGRSGDGYTF
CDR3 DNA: TGCGCCAGCAGCGAGGGCAGATCTGGGGACGGCTACACCTTC

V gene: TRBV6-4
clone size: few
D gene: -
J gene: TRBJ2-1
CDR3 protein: CASSRDLSSYNEQFF
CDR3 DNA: TGTGCCAGCAGCAGGGACTTAAGCTCCTACAATGAGCAGTTCTTC

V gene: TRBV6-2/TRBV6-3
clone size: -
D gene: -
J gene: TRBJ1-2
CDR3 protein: CASSYTPLTGSYGYTF
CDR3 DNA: TGTGCCAGCAGTTACACGCCATTGACGGGCTCCTATGGCTACACCTTC

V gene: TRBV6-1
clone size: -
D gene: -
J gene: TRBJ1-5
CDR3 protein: CASSDPRQGNQPQHF
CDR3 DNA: TGTGCCAGCAGTGACCCTCGGCAGGGTAATCAGCCCCAGCATTTT

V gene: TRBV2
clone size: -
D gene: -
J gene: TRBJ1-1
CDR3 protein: CASSEPRTVNTEAFF
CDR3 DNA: TGTGCCAGCAGCGAGCCACGGACGGTGAACACTGAAGCTTTCTTT

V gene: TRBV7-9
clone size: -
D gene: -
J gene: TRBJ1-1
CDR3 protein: CASSFGKMNTEAFF
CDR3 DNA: TGTGCCAGCAGCTTTGGCAAAATGAACACTGAAGCTTTCTTT

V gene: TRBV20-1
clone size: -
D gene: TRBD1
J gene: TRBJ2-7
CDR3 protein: CSAASRQGAREQYF
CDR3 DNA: TGCAGTGCTGCCTCTCGACAGGGGGCGCGGGAGCAGTACTTC

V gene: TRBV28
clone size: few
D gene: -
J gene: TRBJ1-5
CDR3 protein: CASSLTGFQPQHF
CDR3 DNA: TGTGCCAGCAGTTTGACAGGTTTTCAGCCCCAGCATTTT

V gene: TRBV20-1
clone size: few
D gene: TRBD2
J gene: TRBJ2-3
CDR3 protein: CSAVAGGSTDTQYF
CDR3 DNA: TGCAGTGCTGTAGCGGGAGGGAGCACAGATACGCAGTATTTT

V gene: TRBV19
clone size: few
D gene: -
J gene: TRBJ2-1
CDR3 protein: CASRDSLAMYNEQFF
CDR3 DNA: TGTGCCAGTAGAGACAGCCTAGCGATGTACAATGAGCAGTTCTTC

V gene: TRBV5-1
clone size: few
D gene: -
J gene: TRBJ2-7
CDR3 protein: CASATDEGNEQYF
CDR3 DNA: TGCGCCAGCGCGACTGACGAAGGGAACGAGCAGTACTTC

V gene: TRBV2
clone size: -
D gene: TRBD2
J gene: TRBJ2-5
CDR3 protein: CASRGLAETQYF
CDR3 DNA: TGTGCCAGCAGGGGACTAGCCGAGACCCAGTACTTC

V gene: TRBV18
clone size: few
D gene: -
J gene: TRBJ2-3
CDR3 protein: CASSPLSLRGTDTQYF
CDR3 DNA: TGTGCCAGCTCACCGCTCTCCCTTCGGGGCACAGATACGCAGTATTTT

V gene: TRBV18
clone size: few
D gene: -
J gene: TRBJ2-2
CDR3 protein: CASSPPTQPGNTGELFF
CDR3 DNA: TGTGCCAGCTCACCACCGACCCAACCTGGGAACACCGGGGAGCTGTTTTTT

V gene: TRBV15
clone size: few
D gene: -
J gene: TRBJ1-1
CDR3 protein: CATSITSYNTEAFF
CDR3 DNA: TGTGCCACCAGCATCACCTCATACAACACTGAAGCTTTCTTT

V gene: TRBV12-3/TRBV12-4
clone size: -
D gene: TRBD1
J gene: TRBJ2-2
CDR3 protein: CASSSPTGKAGELFF
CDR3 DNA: TGTGCCAGCAGTTCCCCGACAGGGAAAGCCGGGGAGCTGTTTTTT

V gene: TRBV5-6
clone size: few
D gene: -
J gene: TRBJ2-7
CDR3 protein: CASSQGFEQYF
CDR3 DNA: TGTGCCAGCAGCCAAGGTTTTGAGCAGTACTTC

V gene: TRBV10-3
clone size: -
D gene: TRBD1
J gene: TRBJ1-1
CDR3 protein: CASGQGAGGNTEAFF
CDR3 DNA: TGTGCCAGCGGACAGGGGGCCGGGGGGAACACTGAAGCTTTCTTT

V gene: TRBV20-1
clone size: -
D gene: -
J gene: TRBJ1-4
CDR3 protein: CSAFSNEKLFF
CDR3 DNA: TGCAGTGCGTTCTCCAATGAAAAACTGTTTTTT

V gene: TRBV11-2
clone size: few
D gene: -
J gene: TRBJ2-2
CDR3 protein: CASSLDFPVRGSGELFF
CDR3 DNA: TGTGCCAGCAGCTTAGATTTCCCGGTCAGGGGTAGCGGGGAGCTGTTTTTT

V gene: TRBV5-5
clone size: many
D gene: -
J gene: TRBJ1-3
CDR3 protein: CASSLEGVYGNTIYF
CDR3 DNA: TGTGCCAGCAGCTTGGAGGGTGTCTATGGAAACACCATATATTTT

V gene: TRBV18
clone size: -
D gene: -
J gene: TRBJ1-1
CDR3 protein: CASSPIPTGDTEAFF
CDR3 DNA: TGTGCCAGCTCACCCATCCCCACCGGGGACACTGAAGCTTTCTTT

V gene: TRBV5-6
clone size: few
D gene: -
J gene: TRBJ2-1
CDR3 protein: CASSPLRALSTHEQFF
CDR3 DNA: TGTGCCAGCAGCCCACTCAGAGCGCTCAGTACCCATGAGCAGTTCTTC

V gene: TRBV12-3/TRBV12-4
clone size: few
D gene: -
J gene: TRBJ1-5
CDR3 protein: CASSFSLGNQPQHF
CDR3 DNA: TGTGCCAGCAGTTTTTCGCTTGGCAATCAGCCCCAGCATTTT

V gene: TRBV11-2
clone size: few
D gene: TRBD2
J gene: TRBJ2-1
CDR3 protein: CASSLIAGGGEQFF
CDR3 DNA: TGTGCCAGCAGCCTCATAGCGGGCGGGGGTGAGCAGTTCTTC